The T cell receptor beta chain under discussion was sequenced for a study of OX40 agonist ivuxolimab in advanced cancers. Looking at the study overall: In three patients, partial responses were observed, one with hepatocellular carcinoma and two with cutaneous melanoma. Whole-study results and caveats: Expansion of clones was among the lowest in partial responders at 0.1-3.0 mg/kg. Both CD4+ and CD8+ T cell populations in blood had undergone clonal expansion by week 6 at 0.1 to 3.0 mg/kg.

Autoimmune disease history or systemic immunosuppression meant exclusion. Note on this clone: As yet, its antigen is unknown.

Here immunoSEQ multiplex PCR was the method, and the copy in TCRdb shows in-frame clones only, minus some. Seen here are approximately 52,000 clones, about four fifths observed once, and the top ten hold approximately 2%. Trimming pared 1 base from V and 4 bases from J, leaving 8 bases between. In germline, CDR1 is SEHNR, CDR2 FQNEAQ (reference sequence). This CDR3 region has 14 residues. The sample consisted of CD4+ or CD8+ T cells sorted from blood, taken in a trial of the OX40 agonist ivuxolimab. V is TRBV7-9 and J is TRBJ2-1; D remains ambiguous. This TCR came from an adult with an advanced solid tumor such as melanoma, head and neck, liver or kidney cancer. The CDR3 region has the DNA TGTGCCAGCAGCTTAGGGATCAGGTACAATGAGCAGTTCTTC. This sequence encodes CASSLGIRYNEQFF.